One and the same sample provided the 4 T cell receptor beta chains below, sequenced in a study of T cells in Graves' hyperthyroidism and ophthalmopathy. RNA transcripts provided the source from which TCR beta CDR3 regions were amplified. The HTBI set primed first-round TCR CDR3 RT-PCR. TCRdb itself ran the multiplex PCR reads through MiXCR, one entry per CDR3 protein. The sample comprises 750,000 to 900,000 distinct CDR3 sequences, over 35% of which are singletons, and about 9% rests with the top ten. Sequences were obtained from blood. All receptors come from a man younger than 35 with Graves' hyperthyroidism.

This clonotype was counted a few times. The chain carries TRBV5-1 and TRBJ2-7; D remains ambiguous. In germline, CDR1 is SGHRS, CDR2 YFSETQ. The CDR3 runs to 12 residues. Deletions cut 5 bases from V and 6 bases from J, with 12 bases between. The CDR3: CASRTDWGEQYF. Written as DNA, the CDR3 is TGCGCCAGCAGAACCGACTGGGGCGAGCAGTACTTC.

The chain couples TRBV25-1 to TRBJ1-5, with 8 bases aligning to TRBD1. CDR3 size: 14 residues. Germline V CDR1 and CDR2: MGHDK, SYGVNS. Losses at the gene ends were 10 bases for V and 0 bases for J; bases not matched to a gene: 5. The CDR3 DNA reads TGTGCCACAGGGGGCCAGCCTAGCAATCAGCCCCAGCATTTT. As protein: CATGGQPSNQPQHF.

The CDR3 DNA reads TGTGCCAGCAGCGGGGACAGCGAGTCCTATGGCTACACCTTC. Amino acid sequence: CASSGDSESYGYTF. J is TRBJ1-2 and V is TRBV2; 7 bases line up with TRBD1. Germline CDR1 and CDR2: SNHLY and FYNNEI. V lost 6 bases, J lost 4 bases, and 8 bases stayed unmatched. The CDR3 runs to 14 residues.

The V gene is TRBV14, the J gene TRBJ2-7, with D perhaps TRBD2 (6 bases). The CDR3 has 15 residues. Germline V CDR1 and CDR2: SGHDN, FVKESK. Between the trimmed V and J ends, which lost 0 bases and 5 bases, there was a span of 14 bases. In DNA, the CDR3 is TGTGCCAGCAGCCAAGATGAGCGGGTCGTTAACGAGCAGTACTTC. It is translated as CASSQDERVVNEQYF.